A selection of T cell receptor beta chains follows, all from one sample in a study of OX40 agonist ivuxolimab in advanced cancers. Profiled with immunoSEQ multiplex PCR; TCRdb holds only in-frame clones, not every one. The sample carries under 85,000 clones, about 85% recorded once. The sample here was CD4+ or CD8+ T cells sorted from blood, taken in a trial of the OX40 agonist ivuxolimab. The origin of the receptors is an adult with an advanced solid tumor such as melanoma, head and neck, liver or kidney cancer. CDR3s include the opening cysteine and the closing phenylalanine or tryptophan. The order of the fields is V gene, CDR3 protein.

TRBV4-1 CASSQVTGSGTDTQYF
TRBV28 CASCGGLAYEQYF
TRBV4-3 CASSQDARYFSYEQYF
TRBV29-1 CSVSQGGANVLTF
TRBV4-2 CASSQVRYRDSNEKLFF
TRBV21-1 CASRGRGRSGNTIYF
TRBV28 CASGPRKPYEQYF
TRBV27 CASRTVGTEAFF
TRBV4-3 CASSQDIPAASGTSVYNEQFF
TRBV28 CASTLSPTGGRPLHF
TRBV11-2 CASSRRILEDYTF
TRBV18 CASSPLGQGNTGELFF
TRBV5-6 CASSREVDTEAFF
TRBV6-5 CASSSAGRNTIYF
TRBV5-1 CASRRGQGSVDTQYF
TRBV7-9 CASTPIGLNSPLHF
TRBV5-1 CASSPGGQGSQPQHF
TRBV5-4 CASSSQINNSPLHF
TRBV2 CASIGGTGNTGELFF
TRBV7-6 CASSLARGEQFF
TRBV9 CASSATGSAGNTIYF
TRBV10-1 CASSSSGSWEQYF
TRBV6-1 CASSYNSESYEQYF
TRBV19 CASREAYGYTF
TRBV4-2 CASSQDLVYNEQFF
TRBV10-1 CASSESSGRNEQFF
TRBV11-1 CASSLRGGGYGYTF
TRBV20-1 CSAGRTDTQYF
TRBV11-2 CASSLGGRGINSPLHF
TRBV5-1 CASRGGTVGGELFF
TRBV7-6 CASSFTGGYGYTF
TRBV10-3 CATWGSPGNTIYF
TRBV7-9 CASSFPEGLQRKAFF
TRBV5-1 CASSQGQGATKNIQYF
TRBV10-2 CASSVAGGYTF
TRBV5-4 CASSLTPGGEAFF
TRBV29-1 CSVVGQYEQYF
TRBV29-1 CSVEGNPPLHF
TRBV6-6 CASSLAGTTYEQYF
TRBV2 CASSEGWGGRGSYEQYF
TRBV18 CASSRTQLNEQFF
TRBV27 CASRGQSSYNEQFF
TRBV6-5 CASSYQGSSYEQYF
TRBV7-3 CASSPQSRVYSGEQYF
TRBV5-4 CASSGTGLMDYGYTF
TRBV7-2 CASSLMGQTQYF
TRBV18 CASSPQGAGGYTF
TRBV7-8 CASRPGTGGTYNEQFF
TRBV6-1 CASSEQGQSTDTQYF
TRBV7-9 CASSAAGNSPLHF
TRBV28 CASSLFLGLALETQYF